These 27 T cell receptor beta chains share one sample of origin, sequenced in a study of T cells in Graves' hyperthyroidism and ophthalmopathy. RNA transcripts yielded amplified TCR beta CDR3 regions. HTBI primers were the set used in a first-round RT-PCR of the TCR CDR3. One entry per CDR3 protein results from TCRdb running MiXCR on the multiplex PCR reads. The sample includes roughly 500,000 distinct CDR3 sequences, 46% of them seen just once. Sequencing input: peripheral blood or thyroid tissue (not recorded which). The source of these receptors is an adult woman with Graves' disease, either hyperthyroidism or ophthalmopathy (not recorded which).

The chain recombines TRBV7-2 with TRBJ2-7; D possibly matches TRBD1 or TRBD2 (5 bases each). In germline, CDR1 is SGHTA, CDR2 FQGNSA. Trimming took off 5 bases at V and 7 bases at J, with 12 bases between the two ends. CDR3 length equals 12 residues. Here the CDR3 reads CASSHGTREQYF. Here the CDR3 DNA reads TGTGCCAGCAGCCACGGGACCCGAGAGCAGTACTTC.

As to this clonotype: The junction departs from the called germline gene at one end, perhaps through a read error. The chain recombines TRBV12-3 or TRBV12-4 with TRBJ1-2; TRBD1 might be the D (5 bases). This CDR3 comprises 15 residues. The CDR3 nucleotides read TGTGCCAGCAGCTTAGTGGCGGGGGACCACTATGGCTACACCTTC. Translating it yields CASSLVAGDHYGYTF.

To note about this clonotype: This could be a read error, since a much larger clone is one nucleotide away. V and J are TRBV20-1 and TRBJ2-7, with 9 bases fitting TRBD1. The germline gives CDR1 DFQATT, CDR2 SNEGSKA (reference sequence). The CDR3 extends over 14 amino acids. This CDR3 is CSAEYRGRSYGQYF. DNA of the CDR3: TGCAGTGCTGAGTACAGGGGGCGCTCCTACGGGCAGTACTTC.

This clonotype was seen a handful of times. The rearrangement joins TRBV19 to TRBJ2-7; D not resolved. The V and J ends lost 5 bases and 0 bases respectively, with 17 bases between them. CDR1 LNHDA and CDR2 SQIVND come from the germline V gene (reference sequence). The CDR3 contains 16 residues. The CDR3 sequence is CASSVQIRPSSYEQYF. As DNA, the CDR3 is TGTGCCAGTAGTGTACAAATCCGACCGAGCTCCTACGAGCAGTACTTC. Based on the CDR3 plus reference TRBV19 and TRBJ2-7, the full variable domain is DGGITQSPKYLFRKEGQNVTLSCEQNLNHDAMYWYRQDPGQGLRLIYYSQIVNDFQKGDIAEGYSVSREKKESFPLTVTSAQKNPTAFYLCASSVQIRPSSYEQYFGPGTRLTVT.

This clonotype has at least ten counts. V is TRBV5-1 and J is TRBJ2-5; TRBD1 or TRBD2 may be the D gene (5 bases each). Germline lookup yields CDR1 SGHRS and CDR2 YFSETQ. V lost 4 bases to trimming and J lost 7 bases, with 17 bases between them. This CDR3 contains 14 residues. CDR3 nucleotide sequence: TGCGCCAGCAGCGCCGGGACCCCCGGAGGGACCCAGTACTTC. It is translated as CASSAGTPGGTQYF.

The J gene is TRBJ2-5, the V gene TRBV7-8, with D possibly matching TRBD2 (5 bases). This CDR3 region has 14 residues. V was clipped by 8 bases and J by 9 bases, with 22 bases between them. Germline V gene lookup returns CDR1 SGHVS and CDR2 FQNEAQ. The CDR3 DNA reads TGTGCCAGCCTCGGGGTTGGCAGCAATCAGCCCCAGTACTTC. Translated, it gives CASLGVGSNQPQYF.

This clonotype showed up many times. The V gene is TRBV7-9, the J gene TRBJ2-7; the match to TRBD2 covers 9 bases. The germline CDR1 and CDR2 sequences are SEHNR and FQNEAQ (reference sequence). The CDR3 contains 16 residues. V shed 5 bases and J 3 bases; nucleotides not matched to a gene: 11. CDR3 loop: CASSPQASGIFYEQYF. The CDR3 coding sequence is TGTGCCAGCAGCCCCCAGGCTAGCGGGATATTCTACGAGCAGTACTTC.

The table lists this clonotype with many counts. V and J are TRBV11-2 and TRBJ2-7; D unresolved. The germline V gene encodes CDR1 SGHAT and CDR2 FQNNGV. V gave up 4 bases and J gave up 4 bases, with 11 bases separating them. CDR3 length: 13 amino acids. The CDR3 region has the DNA TGTGCCAGCAGCTCCCAACTTTTTTACGAGCAGTACTTC. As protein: CASSSQLFYEQYF.

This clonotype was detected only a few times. In nucleotides, the CDR3 is TGTGCCAGCAGCTATATCGGACAGTTCACCGGGGAGCTGTTTTTT. Protein sequence: CASSYIGQFTGELFF. The rearrangement uses TRBV7-9 and TRBJ2-2; D is perhaps TRBD1 (6 bases). Trimming pared 4 bases from V and 4 bases from J, leaving 13 bases between. The CDR3 has 15 amino acids. In germline, CDR1 is SEHNR, CDR2 FQNEAQ (reference sequence).

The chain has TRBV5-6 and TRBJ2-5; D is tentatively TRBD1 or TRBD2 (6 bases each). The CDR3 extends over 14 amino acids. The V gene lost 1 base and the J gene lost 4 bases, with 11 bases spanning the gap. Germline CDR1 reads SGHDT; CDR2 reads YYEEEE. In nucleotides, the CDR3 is TGTGCCAGCAGCTTGTCTTCGGGGGCAGAGACCCAGTACTTC. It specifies CASSLSSGAETQYF.

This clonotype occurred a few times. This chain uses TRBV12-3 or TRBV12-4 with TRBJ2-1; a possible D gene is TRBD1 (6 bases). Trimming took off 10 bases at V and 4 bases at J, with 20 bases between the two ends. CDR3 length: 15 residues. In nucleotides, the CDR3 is TGTGCCATCCTAAGATCCGGGACACAGTACAATGAGCAGTTCTTC. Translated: CAILRSGTQYNEQFF.

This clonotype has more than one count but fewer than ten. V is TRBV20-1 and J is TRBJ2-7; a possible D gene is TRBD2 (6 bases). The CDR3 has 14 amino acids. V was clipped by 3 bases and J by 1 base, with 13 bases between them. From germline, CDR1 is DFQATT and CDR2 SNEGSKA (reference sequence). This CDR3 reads CSASGGYNSYEQYF. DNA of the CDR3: TGCAGTGCTAGTGGAGGGTACAATTCCTACGAGCAGTACTTC.

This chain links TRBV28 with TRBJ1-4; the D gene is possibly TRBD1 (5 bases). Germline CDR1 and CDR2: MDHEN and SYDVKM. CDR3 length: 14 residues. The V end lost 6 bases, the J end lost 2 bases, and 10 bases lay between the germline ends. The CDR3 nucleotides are TGTGCCAGCAGGGGGACGGGGACTAATGAAAAACTGTTTTTT. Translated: CASRGTGTNEKLFF.

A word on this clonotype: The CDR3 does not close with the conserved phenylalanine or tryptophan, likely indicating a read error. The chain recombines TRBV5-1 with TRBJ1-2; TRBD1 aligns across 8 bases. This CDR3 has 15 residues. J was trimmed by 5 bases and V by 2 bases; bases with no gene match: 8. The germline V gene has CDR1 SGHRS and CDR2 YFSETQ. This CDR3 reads CASSLDRGSAYGYTL. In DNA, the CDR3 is TGCGCCAGCAGCTTAGACAGGGGCAGCGCTTATGGCTACACCCTC.

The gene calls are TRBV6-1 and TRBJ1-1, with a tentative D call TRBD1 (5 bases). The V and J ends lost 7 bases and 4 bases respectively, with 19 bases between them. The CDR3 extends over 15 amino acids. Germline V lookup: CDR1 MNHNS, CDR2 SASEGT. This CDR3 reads CASNRGREGVTEAFF. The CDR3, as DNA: TGTGCCAGCAACCGGGGCAGGGAAGGGGTCACTGAAGCTTTCTTT.

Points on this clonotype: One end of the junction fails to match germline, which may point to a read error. The CDR3 DNA is TGTGCCATCAGCCCAGGACTATCCAGTGGCGCAGATACGCAGTATTTT. Translating gives CAISPGLSSGADTQYF. This chain connects TRBV11-1 to TRBJ2-3, with a tentative D call TRBD2 (6 bases). The germline gives CDR1 SGHAT, CDR2 FQDESV (reference sequence). CDR3 length equals 16 residues. The variable domain in full, completed from reference TRBV11-1 and TRBJ2-3, reads EAEVAQSPRYKITEKSQAVAFWCDPISGHATLYWYRQILGQGPELLVQFQDESVVDDSQLPKDRFSAERLKGVDSTLKIQPAELGDSAMYLCAISPGLSSGADTQYFGPGTRLTVL.

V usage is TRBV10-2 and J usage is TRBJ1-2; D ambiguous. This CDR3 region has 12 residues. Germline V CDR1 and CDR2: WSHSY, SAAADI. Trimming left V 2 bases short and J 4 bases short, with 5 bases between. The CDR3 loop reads CASSEKGYGYTF. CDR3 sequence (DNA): TGCGCCAGCAGTGAGAAGGGCTATGGCTACACCTTC.

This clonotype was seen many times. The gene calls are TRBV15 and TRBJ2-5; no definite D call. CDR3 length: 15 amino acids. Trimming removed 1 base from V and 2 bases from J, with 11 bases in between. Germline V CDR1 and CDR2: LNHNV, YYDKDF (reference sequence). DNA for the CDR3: TGTGCCACCAGCAGAGGGGCAGGCGAGCAAGAGACCCAGTACTTC. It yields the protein CATSRGAGEQETQYF.

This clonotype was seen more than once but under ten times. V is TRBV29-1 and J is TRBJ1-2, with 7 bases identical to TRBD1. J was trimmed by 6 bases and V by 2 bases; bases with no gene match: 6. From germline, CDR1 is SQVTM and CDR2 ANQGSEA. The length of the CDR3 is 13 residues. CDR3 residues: CSVEPFTGDGYTF. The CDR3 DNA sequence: TGCAGCGTTGAACCATTCACAGGGGATGGCTACACCTTC.

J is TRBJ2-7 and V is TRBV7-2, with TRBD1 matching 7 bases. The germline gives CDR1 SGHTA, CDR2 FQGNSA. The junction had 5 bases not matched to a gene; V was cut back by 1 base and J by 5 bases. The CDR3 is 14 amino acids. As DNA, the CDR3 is TGTGCCAGCAGCTTAGTGGACAGGTCCCACGAGCAGTACTTC. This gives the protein CASSLVDRSHEQYF.

The CDR3 here is CASSDGAYSNQPQHF. CDR3 DNA sequence: TGTGCCAGTAGTGACGGAGCGTATAGCAATCAGCCCCAGCATTTT. The V call is TRBV19, the J call TRBJ1-5, with D unresolved. In germline, CDR1 is LNHDA, CDR2 SQIVND (reference sequence). There are 15 residues in the CDR3. V shed 5 bases and J shed 0 bases, with 11 bases lying between them.

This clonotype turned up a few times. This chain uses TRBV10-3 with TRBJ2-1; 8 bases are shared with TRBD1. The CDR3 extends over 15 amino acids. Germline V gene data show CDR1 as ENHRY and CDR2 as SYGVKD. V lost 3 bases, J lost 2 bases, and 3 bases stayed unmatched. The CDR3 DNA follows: TGTGCCATCAGTGAACAGGGGGGCGCCTACAATGAGCAGTTCTTC. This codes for CAISEQGGAYNEQFF.

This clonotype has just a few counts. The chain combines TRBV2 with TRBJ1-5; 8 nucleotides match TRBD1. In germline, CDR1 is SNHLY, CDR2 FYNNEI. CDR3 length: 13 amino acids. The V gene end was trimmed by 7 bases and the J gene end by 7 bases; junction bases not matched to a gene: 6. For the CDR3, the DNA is TGTGCCAGCAACCCCACAGGGGGGCAGCCCCAGCATTTT. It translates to CASNPTGGQPQHF.

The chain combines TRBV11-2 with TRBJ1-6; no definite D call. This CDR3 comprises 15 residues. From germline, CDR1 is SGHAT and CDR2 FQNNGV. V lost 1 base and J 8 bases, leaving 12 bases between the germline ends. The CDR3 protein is CASSLAILRDSPLHF. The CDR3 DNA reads TGTGCCAGCAGCTTAGCCATACTCAGAGATTCACCCCTCCACTTT.

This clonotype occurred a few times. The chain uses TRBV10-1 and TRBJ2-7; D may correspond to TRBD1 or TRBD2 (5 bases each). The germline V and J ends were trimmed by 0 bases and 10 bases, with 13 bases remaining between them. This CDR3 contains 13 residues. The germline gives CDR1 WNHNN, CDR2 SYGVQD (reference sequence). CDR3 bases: TGCGCCAGCAGTGAGTCCACCGGGACGGTTCAGTACTTC. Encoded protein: CASSESTGTVQYF.

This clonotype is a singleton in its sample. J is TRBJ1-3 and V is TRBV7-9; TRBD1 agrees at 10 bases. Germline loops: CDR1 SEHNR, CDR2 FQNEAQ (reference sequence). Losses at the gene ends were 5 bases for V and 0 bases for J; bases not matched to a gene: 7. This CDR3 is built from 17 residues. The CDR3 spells CASSLDRGIISGNTIYF. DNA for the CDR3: TGTGCCAGCAGCCTGGACAGGGGGATCATCTCTGGAAACACCATATATTTT.

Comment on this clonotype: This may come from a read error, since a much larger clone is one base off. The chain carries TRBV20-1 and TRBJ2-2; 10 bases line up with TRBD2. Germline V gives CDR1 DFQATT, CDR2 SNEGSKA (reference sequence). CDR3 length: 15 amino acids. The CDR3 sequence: CSASTLAGLGGGLFF. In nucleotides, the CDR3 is TGCAGTGCTAGTACACTAGCGGGATTGGGCGGGGGGCTGTTTTTT.